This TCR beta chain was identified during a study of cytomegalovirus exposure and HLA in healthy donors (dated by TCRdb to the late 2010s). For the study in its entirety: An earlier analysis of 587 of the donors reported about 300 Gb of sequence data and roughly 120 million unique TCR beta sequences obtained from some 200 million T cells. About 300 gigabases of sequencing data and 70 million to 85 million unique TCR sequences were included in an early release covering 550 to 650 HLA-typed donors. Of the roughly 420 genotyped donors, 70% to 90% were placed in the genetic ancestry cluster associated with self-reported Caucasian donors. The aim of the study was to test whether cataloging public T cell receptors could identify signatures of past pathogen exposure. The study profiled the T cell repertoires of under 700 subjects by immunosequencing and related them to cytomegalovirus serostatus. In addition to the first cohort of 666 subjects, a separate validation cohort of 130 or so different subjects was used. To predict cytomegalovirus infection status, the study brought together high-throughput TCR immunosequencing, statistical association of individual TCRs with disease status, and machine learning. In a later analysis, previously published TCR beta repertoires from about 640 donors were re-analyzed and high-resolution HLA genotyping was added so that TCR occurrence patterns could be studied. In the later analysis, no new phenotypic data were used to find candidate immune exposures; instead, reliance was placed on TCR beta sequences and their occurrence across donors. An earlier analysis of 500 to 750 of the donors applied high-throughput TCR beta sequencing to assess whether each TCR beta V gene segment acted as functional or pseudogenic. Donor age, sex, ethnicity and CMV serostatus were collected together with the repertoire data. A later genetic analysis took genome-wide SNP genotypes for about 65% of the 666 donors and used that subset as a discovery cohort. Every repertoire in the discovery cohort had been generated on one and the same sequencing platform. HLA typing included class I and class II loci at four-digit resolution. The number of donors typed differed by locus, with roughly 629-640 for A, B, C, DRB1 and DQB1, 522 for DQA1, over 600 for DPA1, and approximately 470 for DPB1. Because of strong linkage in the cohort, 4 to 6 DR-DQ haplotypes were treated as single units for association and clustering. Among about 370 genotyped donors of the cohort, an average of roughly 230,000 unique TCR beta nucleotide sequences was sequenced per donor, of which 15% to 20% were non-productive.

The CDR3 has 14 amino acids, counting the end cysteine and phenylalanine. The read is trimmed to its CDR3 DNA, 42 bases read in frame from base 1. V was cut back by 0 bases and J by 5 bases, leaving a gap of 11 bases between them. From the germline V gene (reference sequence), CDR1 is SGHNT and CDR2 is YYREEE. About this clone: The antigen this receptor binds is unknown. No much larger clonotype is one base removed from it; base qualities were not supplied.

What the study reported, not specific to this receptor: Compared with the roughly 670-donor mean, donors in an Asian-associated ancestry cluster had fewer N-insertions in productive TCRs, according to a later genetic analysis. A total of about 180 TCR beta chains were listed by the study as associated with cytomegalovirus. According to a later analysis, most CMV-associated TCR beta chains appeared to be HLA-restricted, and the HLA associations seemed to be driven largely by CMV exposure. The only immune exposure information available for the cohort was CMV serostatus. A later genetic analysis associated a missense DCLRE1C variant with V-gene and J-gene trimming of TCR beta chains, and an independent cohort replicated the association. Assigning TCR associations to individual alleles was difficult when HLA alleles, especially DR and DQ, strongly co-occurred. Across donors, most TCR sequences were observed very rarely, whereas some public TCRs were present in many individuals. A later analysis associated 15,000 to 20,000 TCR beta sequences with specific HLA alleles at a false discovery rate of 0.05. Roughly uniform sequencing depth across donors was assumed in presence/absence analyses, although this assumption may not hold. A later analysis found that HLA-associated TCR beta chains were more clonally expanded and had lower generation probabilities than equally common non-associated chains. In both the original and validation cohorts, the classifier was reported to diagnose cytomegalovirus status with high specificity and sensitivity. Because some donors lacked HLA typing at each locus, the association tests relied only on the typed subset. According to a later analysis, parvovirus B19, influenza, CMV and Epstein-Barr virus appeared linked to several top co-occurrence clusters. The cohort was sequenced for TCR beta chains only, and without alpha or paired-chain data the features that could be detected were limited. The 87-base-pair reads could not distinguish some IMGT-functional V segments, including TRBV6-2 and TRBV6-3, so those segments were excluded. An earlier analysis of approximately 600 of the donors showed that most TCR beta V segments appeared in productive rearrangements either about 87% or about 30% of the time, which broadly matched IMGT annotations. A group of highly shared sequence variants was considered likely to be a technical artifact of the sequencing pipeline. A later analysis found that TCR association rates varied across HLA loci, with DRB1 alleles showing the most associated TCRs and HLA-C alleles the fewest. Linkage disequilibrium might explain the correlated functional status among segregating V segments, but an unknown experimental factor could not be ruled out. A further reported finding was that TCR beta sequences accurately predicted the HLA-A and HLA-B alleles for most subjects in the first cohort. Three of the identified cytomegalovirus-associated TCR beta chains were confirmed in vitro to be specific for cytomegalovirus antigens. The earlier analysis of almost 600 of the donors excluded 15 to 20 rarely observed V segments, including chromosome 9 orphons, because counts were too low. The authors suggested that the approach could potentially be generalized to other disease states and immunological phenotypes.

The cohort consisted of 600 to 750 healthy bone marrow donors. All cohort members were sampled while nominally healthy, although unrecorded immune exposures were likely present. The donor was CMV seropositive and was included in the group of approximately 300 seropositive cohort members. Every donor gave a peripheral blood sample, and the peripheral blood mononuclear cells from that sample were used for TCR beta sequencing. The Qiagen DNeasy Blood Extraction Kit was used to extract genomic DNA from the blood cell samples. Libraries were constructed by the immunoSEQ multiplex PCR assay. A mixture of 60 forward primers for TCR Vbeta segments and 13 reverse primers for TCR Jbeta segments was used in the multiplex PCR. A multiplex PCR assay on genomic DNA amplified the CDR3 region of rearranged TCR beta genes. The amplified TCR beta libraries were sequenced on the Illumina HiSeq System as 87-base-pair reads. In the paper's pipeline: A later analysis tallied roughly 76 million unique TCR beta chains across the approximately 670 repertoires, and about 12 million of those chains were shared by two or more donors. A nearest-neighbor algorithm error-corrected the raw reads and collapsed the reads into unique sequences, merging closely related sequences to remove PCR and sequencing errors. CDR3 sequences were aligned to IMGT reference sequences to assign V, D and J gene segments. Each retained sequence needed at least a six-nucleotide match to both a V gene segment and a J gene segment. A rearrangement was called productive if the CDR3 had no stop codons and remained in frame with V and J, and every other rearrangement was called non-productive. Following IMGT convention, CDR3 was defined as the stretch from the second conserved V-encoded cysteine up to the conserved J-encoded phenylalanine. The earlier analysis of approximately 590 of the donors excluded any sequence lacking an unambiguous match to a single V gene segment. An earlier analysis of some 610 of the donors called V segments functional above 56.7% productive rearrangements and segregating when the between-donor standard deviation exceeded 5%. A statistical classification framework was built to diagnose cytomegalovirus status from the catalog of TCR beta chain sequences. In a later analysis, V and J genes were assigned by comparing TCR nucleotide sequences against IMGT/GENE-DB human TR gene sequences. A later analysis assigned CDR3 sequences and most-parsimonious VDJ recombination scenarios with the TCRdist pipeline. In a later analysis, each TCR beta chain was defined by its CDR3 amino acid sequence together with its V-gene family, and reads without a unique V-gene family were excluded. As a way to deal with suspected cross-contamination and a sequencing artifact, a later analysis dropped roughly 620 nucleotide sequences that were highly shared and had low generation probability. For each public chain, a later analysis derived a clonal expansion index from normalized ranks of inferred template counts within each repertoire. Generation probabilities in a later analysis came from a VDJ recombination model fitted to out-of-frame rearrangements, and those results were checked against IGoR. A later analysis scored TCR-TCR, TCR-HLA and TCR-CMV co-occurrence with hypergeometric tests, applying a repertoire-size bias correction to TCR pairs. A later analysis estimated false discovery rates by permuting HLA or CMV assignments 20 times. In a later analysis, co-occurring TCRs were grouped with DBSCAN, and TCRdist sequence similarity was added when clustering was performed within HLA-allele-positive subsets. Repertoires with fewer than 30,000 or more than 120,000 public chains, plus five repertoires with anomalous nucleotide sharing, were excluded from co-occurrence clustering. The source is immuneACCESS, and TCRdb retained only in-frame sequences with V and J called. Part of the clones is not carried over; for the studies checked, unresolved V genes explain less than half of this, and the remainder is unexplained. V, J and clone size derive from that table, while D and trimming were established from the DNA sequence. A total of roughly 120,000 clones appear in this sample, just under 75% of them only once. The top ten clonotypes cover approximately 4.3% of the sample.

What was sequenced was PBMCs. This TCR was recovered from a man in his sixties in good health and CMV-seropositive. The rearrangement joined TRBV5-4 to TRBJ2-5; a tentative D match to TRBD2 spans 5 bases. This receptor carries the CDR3 CASSLGLAGETQYF. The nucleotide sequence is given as TGTGCCAGCAGCTTGGGGCTAGCAGGCGAGACCCAGTACTTC.